This is a list of T cell receptor beta chains from one sample in a study of blood T cell repertoires in COVID-19. Measured with immunoSEQ multiplex PCR; TCRdb has only the in-frame clones, and not every one. This table holds over 90,000 clones, 75% to 90% found once. Sequenced input: peripheral blood. Every receptor here comes from a human donor in a cohort sampled during active COVID-19. The CDR3 runs from the conserved cysteine through the conserved F or W. A D gene is named only where the DNA matches it firmly. Clone size is not always given. Where it is, it says once, few, many or a class for expanded clones.

clone_size: NA
d_call: TRBD1
j_call: TRBJ1-4
v_call: TRBV5-5
cdr3_nt: TGTGCCAGCAGCCCGGCCGGGACAGCTAATGAAAAACTGTTTTTT
cdr3_aa: CASSPAGTANEKLFF

clone_size: NA
d_call: TRBD1
j_call: TRBJ1-3
v_call: TRBV7-3
cdr3_nt: TGTGCCAGCAGCTCACAGGGGCGAGGGGGAAACACCATATATTTT
cdr3_aa: CASSSQGRGGNTIYF

clone_size: NA
d_call: TRBD2
j_call: TRBJ2-5
v_call: TRBV6-5
cdr3_nt: TGTGCCAGCAGTCCCCTAGCGGGGATACAAGAGACCCAGTACTTC
cdr3_aa: CASSPLAGIQETQYF

clone_size: NA
d_call: NA
j_call: TRBJ2-7
v_call: TRBV13
cdr3_nt: TGTGCCAGCAGCCCGCCGGGGAGGCATTCCCCCGAGCAGTACTTC
cdr3_aa: CASSPPGRHSPEQYF

clone_size: NA
d_call: TRBD1
j_call: TRBJ1-1
v_call: TRBV5-4
cdr3_nt: TGTGCCAGCAGCTTGATAGGGGGCGTGGGTGGAGCTTTCTTT
cdr3_aa: CASSLIGGVGGAFF

clone_size: NA
d_call: NA
j_call: TRBJ1-5
v_call: TRBV6-5
cdr3_nt: TGTGCCAGCAGTCCCTACAGGGGCAATCAGCCCCAGCATTTT
cdr3_aa: CASSPYRGNQPQHF

clone_size: NA
d_call: NA
j_call: TRBJ1-5
v_call: TRBV18
cdr3_nt: TGTGCCAGCTCACCGGGCGCGGGGGTAGGACAGCCCCAGCATTTT
cdr3_aa: CASSPGAGVGQPQHF

clone_size: few
d_call: TRBD1
j_call: TRBJ1-4
v_call: TRBV7-9
cdr3_nt: TGTGCCAGCAGCTCCGGACAGGGAGATGAAAAACTGTTTTTT
cdr3_aa: CASSSGQGDEKLFF

clone_size: NA
d_call: TRBD2
j_call: TRBJ2-3
v_call: TRBV10-1
cdr3_nt: TGCGCCAGCAGTGCTGGACTAGCGGTGGCGACGCAGTATTTT
cdr3_aa: CASSAGLAVATQYF

clone_size: once
d_call: NA
j_call: TRBJ1-1
v_call: TRBV15
cdr3_nt: TGTGCCACCAGCAGAGGAGCGCCCCTCAGGGTGGACACTGAAGCTTTCTTT
cdr3_aa: CATSRGAPLRVDTEAFF